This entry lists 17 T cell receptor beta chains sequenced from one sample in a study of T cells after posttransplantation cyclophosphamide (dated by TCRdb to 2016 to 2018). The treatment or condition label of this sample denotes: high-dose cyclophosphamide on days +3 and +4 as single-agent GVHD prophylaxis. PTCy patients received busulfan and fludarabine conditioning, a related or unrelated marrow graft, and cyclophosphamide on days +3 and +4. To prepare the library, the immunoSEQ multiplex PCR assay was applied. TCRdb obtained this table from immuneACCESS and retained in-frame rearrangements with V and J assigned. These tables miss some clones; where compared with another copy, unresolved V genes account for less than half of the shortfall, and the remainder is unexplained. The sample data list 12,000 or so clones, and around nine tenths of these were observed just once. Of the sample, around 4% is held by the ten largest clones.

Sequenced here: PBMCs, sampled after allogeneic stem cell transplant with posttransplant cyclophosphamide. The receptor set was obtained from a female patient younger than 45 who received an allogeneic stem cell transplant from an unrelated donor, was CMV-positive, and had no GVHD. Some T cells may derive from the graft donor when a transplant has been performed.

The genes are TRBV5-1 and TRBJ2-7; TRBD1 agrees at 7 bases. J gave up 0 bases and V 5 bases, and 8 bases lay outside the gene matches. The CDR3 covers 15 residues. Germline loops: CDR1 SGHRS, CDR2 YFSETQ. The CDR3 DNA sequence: TGCGCCAGCAGTTATTTTCAGGGGGTCTCCTACGAGCAGTACTTC. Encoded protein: CASSYFQGVSYEQYF. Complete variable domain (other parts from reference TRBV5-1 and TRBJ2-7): KAGVTQTPRYLIKTRGQQVTLSCSPISGHRSVSWYQQTPGQGLQFLFEYFSETQRNKGNFPGRFSGRQFSNSRSEMNVSTLELGDSALYLCASSYFQGVSYEQYFGPGTRLTVT.

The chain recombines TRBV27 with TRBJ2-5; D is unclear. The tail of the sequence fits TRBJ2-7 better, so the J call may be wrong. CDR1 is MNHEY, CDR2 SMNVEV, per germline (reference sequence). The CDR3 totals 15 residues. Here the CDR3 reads CASSSLGRIHYEQYF. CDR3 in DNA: TGTGCCAGCAGTTCGTTAGGCAGAATACACTACGAGCAGTACTTC.

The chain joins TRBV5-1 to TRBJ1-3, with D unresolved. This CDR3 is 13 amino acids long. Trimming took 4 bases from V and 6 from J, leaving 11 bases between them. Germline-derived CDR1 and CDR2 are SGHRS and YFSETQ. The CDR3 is CASSPYGQNTIYF. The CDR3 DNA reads TGCGCCAGCAGCCCTTACGGTCAAAACACCATATATTTT.

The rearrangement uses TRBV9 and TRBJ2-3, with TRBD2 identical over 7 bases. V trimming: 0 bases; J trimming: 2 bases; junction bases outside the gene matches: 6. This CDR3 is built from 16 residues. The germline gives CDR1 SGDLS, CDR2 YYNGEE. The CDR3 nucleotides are TGTGCCAGCAGCGTAGAGGGTGCGGGGGTCACAGATACGCAGTATTTT. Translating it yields CASSVEGAGVTDTQYF.

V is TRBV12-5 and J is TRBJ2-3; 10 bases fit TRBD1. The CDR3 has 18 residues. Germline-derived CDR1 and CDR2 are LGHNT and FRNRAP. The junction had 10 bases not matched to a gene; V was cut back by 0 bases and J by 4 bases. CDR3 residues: CASGLVTGQGMLADTQYF. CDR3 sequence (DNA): TGTGCTAGTGGTTTGGTCACGGGACAGGGGATGTTGGCAGATACGCAGTATTTT.

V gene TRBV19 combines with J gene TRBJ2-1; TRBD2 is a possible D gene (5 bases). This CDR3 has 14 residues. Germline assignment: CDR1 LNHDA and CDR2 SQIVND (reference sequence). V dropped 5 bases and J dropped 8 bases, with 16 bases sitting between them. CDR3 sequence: CASSGLGSWDEQFF. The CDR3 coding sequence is TGTGCCAGTAGTGGATTAGGGAGTTGGGATGAGCAGTTCTTC.

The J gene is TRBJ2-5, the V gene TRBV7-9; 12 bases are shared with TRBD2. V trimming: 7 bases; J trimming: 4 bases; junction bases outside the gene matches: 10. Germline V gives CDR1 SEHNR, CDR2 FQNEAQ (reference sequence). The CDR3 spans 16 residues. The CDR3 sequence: CASTPALAGGRETQYF. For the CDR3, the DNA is TGTGCCAGCACCCCAGCCCTAGCGGGGGGGCGAGAGACCCAGTACTTC.

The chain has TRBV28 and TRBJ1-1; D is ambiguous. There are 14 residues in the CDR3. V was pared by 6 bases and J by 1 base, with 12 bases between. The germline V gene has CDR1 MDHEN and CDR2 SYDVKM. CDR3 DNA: TGTGCCAGCAGAAGCCCCGGTGCGAACACTGAAGCTTTCTTT. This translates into CASRSPGANTEAFF.

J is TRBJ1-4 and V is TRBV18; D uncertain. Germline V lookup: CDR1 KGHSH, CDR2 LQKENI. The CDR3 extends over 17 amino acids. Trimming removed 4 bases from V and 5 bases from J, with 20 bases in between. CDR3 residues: CASSLRTPPAGNEKLFF. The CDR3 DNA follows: TGTGCCAGCTCACTACGGACCCCGCCGGCGGGGAATGAAAAACTGTTTTTT.

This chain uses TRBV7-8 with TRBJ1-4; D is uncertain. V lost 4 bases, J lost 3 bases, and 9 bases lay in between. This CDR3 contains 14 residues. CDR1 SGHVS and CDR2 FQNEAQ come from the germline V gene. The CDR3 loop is CASSSGLANEKLFF. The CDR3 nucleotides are TGTGCCAGCAGCTCGGGGTTGGCTAATGAAAAACTGTTTTTT. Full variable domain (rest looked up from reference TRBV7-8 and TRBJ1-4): GAGVSQSPRYKVAKRGQDVALRCDPISGHVSLFWYQQALGQGPEFLTYFQNEAQLDKSGLPSDRFFAERPEGSVSTLKIQRTQQEDSAVYLCASSSGLANEKLFFGSGTQLSVL.

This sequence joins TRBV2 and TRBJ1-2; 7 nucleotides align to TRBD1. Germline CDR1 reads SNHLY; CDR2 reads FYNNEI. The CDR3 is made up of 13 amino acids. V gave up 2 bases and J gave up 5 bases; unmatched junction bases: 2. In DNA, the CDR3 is TGTGCCAGCAGTGAATTGGGACAGTATGGCTACACCTTC. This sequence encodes CASSELGQYGYTF.

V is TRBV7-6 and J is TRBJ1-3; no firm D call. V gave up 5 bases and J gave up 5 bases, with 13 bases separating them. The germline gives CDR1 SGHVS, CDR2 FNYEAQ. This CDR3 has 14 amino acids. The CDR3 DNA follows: TGTGCCAGCAGCCCGCATGGCACCCGAAACACCATATATTTT. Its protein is CASSPHGTRNTIYF.

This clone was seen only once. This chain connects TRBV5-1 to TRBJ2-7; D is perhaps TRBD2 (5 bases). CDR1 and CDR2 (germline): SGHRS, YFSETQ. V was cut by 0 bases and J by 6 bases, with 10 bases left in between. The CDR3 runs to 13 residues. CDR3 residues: CASSLVPGSEQYF. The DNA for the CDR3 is TGCGCCAGCAGCTTGGTTCCGGGATCCGAGCAGTACTTC.

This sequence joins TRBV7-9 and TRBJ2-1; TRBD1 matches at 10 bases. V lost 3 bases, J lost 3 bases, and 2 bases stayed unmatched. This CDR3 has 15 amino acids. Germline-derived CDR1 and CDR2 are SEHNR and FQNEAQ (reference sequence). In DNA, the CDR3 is TGTGCCAGCAGCTTCCGGGACAGGGGCTACAATGAGCAGTTCTTC. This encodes CASSFRDRGYNEQFF.

The CDR3 sequence is CASSRAGQILTYEQYF. CDR3 coding DNA: TGCGCCAGCAGCCGGGCGGGACAGATCCTCACCTACGAGCAGTACTTC. V is TRBV5-1 and J is TRBJ2-5, with a tentative D call TRBD1 (7 bases). The J call may be incorrect, as the DNA end agrees better with TRBJ2-7. The germline CDR1 and CDR2 sequences are SGHRS and YFSETQ. This CDR3 spans 16 amino acids.

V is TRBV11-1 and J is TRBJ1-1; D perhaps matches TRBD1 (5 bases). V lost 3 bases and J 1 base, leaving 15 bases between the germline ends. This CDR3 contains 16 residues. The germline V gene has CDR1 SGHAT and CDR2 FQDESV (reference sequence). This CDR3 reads CASSFLKGRGNTEAFF. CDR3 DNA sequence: TGTGCCAGCAGCTTCCTAAAGGGGCGCGGGAACACTGAAGCTTTCTTT.

CDR3 nucleotides: TGTGCCAGCAGTTTATTGGGGGGAACTAGCAATCAGCCCCAGCATTTT. This gives the protein CASSLLGGTSNQPQHF. The V gene is TRBV28, the J gene TRBJ1-5; a weak D match, TRBD1 (5 bases). V was pared by 1 base and J by 0 bases, with 10 bases between. The CDR3 sequence is 16 residues long. Looked up from germline, CDR1 is MDHEN and CDR2 is SYDVKM.